This passage covers 27 T cell receptor beta chains from one sample sequenced in a study of cytomegalovirus exposure and HLA in healthy donors. The PCR employed 60 Vbeta primers together with 13 Jbeta primers. Using immunoSEQ multiplex PCR, the repertoire was profiled, and TCRdb retains in-frame clones only, with some absent. Among 150,000 to 250,000 clones listed, 75% to 90% were seen once. Sequencing input: PBMCs. These receptors all stem from a woman in her forties or fifties in good health and CMV-seropositive.

As for this clone: Other DNA sequences in this specimen translate into the identical CDR3. This chain joins TRBV28 and TRBJ2-1; D possibly corresponds to TRBD1 (6 bases). The V gene's germline CDR1 is MDHEN and CDR2 SYDVKM. The CDR3 has 15 amino acids. V was trimmed by 5 bases and J by 3 bases, leaving 14 bases between them. The CDR3 loop reads CASSPQRGGYNEQFF. CDR3 DNA: TGTGCCAGCAGTCCCCAGCGAGGGGGCTACAATGAGCAGTTCTTC.

There are a few counts of this clone. The gene calls are TRBV15 and TRBJ2-5; TRBD1 matches 8 bases. The CDR3 contains 14 residues. Germline CDR1 reads LNHNV; CDR2 reads YYDKDF (reference sequence). V lost 6 bases, J lost 5 bases, and 8 bases stayed unmatched. CDR3 protein: CATRVDRGGETQYF. CDR3 bases: TGTGCCACCAGAGTAGACAGGGGCGGGGAGACCCAGTACTTC.

This clone was found a few times. The chain carries TRBV2 and TRBJ1-1, with D possibly matching TRBD1 (6 bases). Germline-derived CDR1 and CDR2 are SNHLY and FYNNEI. The V gene lost 2 bases and the J gene lost 4 bases, with 11 bases spanning the gap. The CDR3 runs 14 residues. The CDR3, as DNA: TGTGCCAGCAGTGAACCCACAGGGATCACTGAAGCTTTCTTT. This translates into CASSEPTGITEAFF.

Remarks on this clone: Other DNA sequences from this sample encode an identical CDR3 as well. This chain uses TRBV19 with TRBJ2-6, with TRBD2 matching 7 bases. With 11 bases clipped from V and 2 bases from J, the junction kept 18 bases outside the gene matches. Germline V CDR1 and CDR2: LNHDA, SQIVND (reference sequence). The length of the CDR3 is 18 residues. Here the CDR3 DNA reads TGTGCCGGGGCCGCCACCGGGGGGAGGTTGGCTGGGGCCAACGTCCTGACTTTC. Amino acid sequence: CAGAATGGRLAGANVLTF.

Here the CDR3 reads CASSLGLAGGQTQYF. In DNA, the CDR3 is TGTGCCAGCAGCTTAGGTCTAGCGGGGGGCCAGACCCAGTACTTC. This chain links TRBV7-2 with TRBJ2-5, with 11 bases identical to TRBD2. CDR3 length: 15 amino acids. Trimming took 1 base from V and 6 from J; bases not matched to a gene: 4. In germline, CDR1 is SGHTA, CDR2 FQGNSA.

This clone was found once. The chain couples TRBV7-5 to TRBJ2-4; TRBD2 was called by the table and not checked on the DNA. TRBV7-5 is deemed a pseudogene. The CDR3 is 17 amino acids. CDR3 sequence (DNA): TGTGTCAGAAGCTTAGAACGGGGGGAGAAAGCCAAAAACATTCAGTACTTC. Translated, it gives CVRSLERGEKAKNIQYF.

The V call is TRBV5-1, the J call TRBJ2-7; 7 bases line up with TRBD2. This CDR3 comprises 14 residues. Germline lookup yields CDR1 SGHRS and CDR2 YFSETQ. V trimming: 4 bases; J trimming: 5 bases; junction bases outside the gene matches: 9. CDR3 residues: CASSPGLDGHEQYF. The CDR3 DNA follows: TGCGCCAGCAGCCCAGGACTAGATGGCCACGAGCAGTACTTC.

The chain joins TRBV18 to TRBJ1-2; 7 positions agree with TRBD1. The J segment lost 8 bases and the V segment lost 3 bases, leaving 15 bases of the junction unmatched. Germline loops: CDR1 KGHSH, CDR2 LQKENI. The CDR3 is 16 residues long. CDR3 sequence (DNA): TGTGCCAGCTCACCCCCCACGACAGGGATAACCACGGGCTACACCTTC. Translation gives CASSPPTTGITTGYTF.

The CDR3 DNA sequence: TGCACCAGCAGCCAAGATTGGGCCCCGACAAGCCACAATGAGCAGTTCTTC. Protein product: CTSSQDWAPTSHNEQFF. This chain joins TRBV1 and TRBJ2-1; TRBD1 is the table's D call, not checked against the DNA. TRBV1 is flagged as a pseudogene. The CDR3 is 17 residues long.

The genes are TRBV28 and TRBJ2-3; D may be TRBD2 (6 bases). Trimming left V 2 bases short and J 1 base short, with 13 bases between. The CDR3 is 16 residues long. Germline V lookup: CDR1 MDHEN, CDR2 SYDVKM. The CDR3 loop is CASSLMSGVGTDTQYF. CDR3 in DNA: TGTGCCAGCAGTTTAATGTCGGGGGTGGGCACAGATACGCAGTATTTT.

CDR3 loop: CASSFLAGGLLAKNIQYF. The CDR3, as DNA: TGTGCCAGCAGCTTTCTGGCAGGGGGCTTGTTAGCCAAAAACATTCAGTACTTC. This chain uses TRBV5-6 with TRBJ2-4; TRBD1 matches 8 bases. In germline, CDR1 is SGHDT, CDR2 YYEEEE. The CDR3 sequence is 18 residues long. V gave up 2 bases and J gave up 0 bases; unmatched junction bases: 10.

This clone was seen a few times. The chain recombines TRBV7-9 with TRBJ2-1, with D possibly matching TRBD2 (5 bases). The CDR3 has 15 amino acids. CDR1 is SEHNR, CDR2 FQNEAQ, per germline (reference sequence). Trimming took off 3 bases at V and 5 bases at J, with 14 bases between the two ends. For the CDR3, the DNA is TGTGCCAGCAGCTTTTGGGCGCTGAGGGACAATGAGCAGTTCTTC. Translated, it gives CASSFWALRDNEQFF.

The chain is built from TRBV7-2 and TRBJ2-5; D ambiguous. The DNA end is a closer match to TRBJ2-7, so the J assignment may be wrong. Germline V gives CDR1 SGHTA, CDR2 FQGNSA. The length of the CDR3 is 14 residues. CDR3 nucleotide sequence: TGTGCCAGCAGCTTCGTGACTGCCGGCTACGAGCAGTACTTC. Encoded protein: CASSFVTAGYEQYF.

This clone has more than one count but fewer than ten. The V call is TRBV9, the J call TRBJ2-1; 8 positions agree with TRBD2. Losses at the gene ends were 2 bases for V and 7 bases for J; bases not matched to a gene: 5. Per the germline V gene, CDR1 is SGDLS and CDR2 is YYNGEE. The CDR3 covers 14 residues. The chain's CDR3 is CASSVGTSPNEQFF. CDR3 in DNA: TGTGCCAGCAGCGTCGGGACTAGTCCAAATGAGCAGTTCTTC.

V and J are TRBV28 and TRBJ2-1; D may be TRBD2 (6 bases). CDR1 is MDHEN and CDR2 is SYDVKM in the germline V gene. The CDR3 is made up of 16 amino acids. Between the trimmed V and J ends, which lost 3 bases and 0 bases, there was a span of 12 bases. The CDR3 coding sequence is TGTGCCAGCAGTTTTATGGCGGGGAGCTCCTACAATGAGCAGTTCTTC. Protein sequence: CASSFMAGSSYNEQFF.

In DNA form, the CDR3 reads TGTGCCAGCAGCCAACGACAGGGTAGCACAGATACGCAGTATTTT. Amino acid sequence: CASSQRQGSTDTQYF. V gene TRBV5-4 combines with J gene TRBJ2-3, with 7 positions matching TRBD1. With 4 bases clipped from V and 0 bases from J, the junction kept 5 bases outside the gene matches. CDR3 size: 15 residues. Per the germline V gene, CDR1 is SGHNT and CDR2 is YYREEE (reference sequence).

The chain is built from TRBV19 and TRBJ2-5, with D tentatively TRBD1 (6 bases). The CDR3 is 13 amino acids. Germline lookup yields CDR1 LNHDA and CDR2 SQIVND (reference sequence). Trimming cost V 5 bases and J 5 bases, with 12 bases left between them. CDR3 DNA: TGTGCCAGTAGTCCGCCCGACAGGGAGACCCAGTACTTC. This codes for CASSPPDRETQYF.

The chain employs TRBV5-4 and TRBJ2-1; D is undetermined. Trimming left V 4 bases short and J 4 bases short, with 3 bases between. The CDR3 runs to 11 residues. Germline loops: CDR1 SGHNT, CDR2 YYREEE (reference sequence). The CDR3 DNA reads TGTGCCAGCAGCCAGTACAATGAGCAGTTCTTC. Encoded protein: CASSQYNEQFF.

This clone was counted between two and nine times. This chain connects TRBV2 to TRBJ1-4; D remains unclear. Germline lookup yields CDR1 SNHLY and CDR2 FYNNEI. V was clipped by 6 bases and J by 0 bases, with 11 bases between them. The CDR3 length is 15 residues. This CDR3 is CASSAVAATNEKLFF. The DNA for the CDR3 is TGTGCCAGCAGCGCGGTGGCAGCAACTAATGAAAAACTGTTTTTT.

This chain uses TRBV2 with TRBJ2-7, with 10 nucleotides matching TRBD1. The CDR3 has 15 amino acids. J gave up 3 bases and V 6 bases, and 8 bases lay outside the gene matches. From germline, CDR1 is SNHLY and CDR2 FYNNEI. CDR3 sequence: CASRPTGTGVYEQYF. Written as DNA, the CDR3 is TGTGCCAGCAGACCAACCGGGACAGGGGTCTACGAGCAGTACTTC. The whole variable domain, remainder taken from reference TRBV2 and TRBJ2-7, is EPEVTQTPSHQVTQMGQEVILRCVPISNHLYFYWYRQILGQKVEFLVSFYNNEISEKSEIFDDQFSVERPDGSNFTLKIRSTKLEDSAMYFCASRPTGTGVYEQYFGPGTRLTVT.

This sequence joins TRBV30 and TRBJ2-3; D call uncertain. The CDR3 length is 13 residues. The V end was cut by 1 base, the J end by 0 bases, with 5 bases between. Germline V gives CDR1 GTSNPN, CDR2 SVGIG (reference sequence). CDR3 nucleotides: TGTGCCTGGAGTGGGCCGAGCACAGATACGCAGTATTTT. It specifies CAWSGPSTDTQYF.

The rearrangement links TRBV7-9 to TRBJ2-7, with a tentative D call TRBD2 (6 bases). Between the trimmed V and J ends, which lost 8 bases and 6 bases, there was a span of 14 bases. The CDR3 is made up of 12 amino acids. Germline V CDR1 and CDR2: SEHNR, FQNEAQ (reference sequence). DNA for the CDR3: TGTGCCAGCCAAGGAGGGCTGGGCGAGCAGTACTTC. Encoded protein: CASQGGLGEQYF.

The chain couples TRBV5-1 to TRBJ2-3, with no clear D. The CDR3 runs to 14 residues. V lost 4 bases, J lost 2 bases, and 11 bases lay in between. The germline V gene encodes CDR1 SGHRS and CDR2 YFSETQ. This chain's CDR3 is CASSPHKSTDTQYF. The CDR3, as DNA: TGCGCCAGCAGCCCCCACAAATCCACAGATACGCAGTATTTT.

V and J are TRBV2 and TRBJ1-1; D gene unclear. V was clipped by 9 bases and J by 4 bases, with 18 bases between them. This CDR3 is 14 amino acids long. CDR1 SNHLY and CDR2 FYNNEI come from the germline V gene. CDR3 bases: TGTGCCAGTTCGAGCGTCGCCGGGAGCACTGAAGCTTTCTTT. Translated, it gives CASSSVAGSTEAFF.

The chain combines TRBV7-8 with TRBJ2-3, with 11 bases aligning to TRBD2. Germline V gene data show CDR1 as SGHVS and CDR2 as FQNEAQ. Unmatched junction bases numbered 5, after V lost 1 base and J lost 5 bases. This CDR3 spans 16 amino acids. In DNA form, the CDR3 reads TGTGCCAGCAGCTTAGTAGGTCTAGCGGGGGGAGATACGCAGTATTTT. It is translated as CASSLVGLAGGDTQYF.

The chain uses TRBV28 and TRBJ1-1; weak D call: TRBD1 (6 bases). Germline CDR1 MDHEN, CDR2 SYDVKM. The CDR3 consists of 15 residues. V shed 6 bases and J shed 0 bases, with 14 bases lying between them. CDR3 region: CASRITGLMNTEAFF. The CDR3 DNA sequence: TGTGCCAGCAGAATTACAGGGCTAATGAACACTGAAGCTTTCTTT. Full variable domain (outside the CDR3, taken from reference TRBV28 and TRBJ1-1): DVKVTQSSRYLVKRTGEKVFLECVQDMDHENMFWYRQDPGLGLRLIYFSYDVKMKEKGDIPEGYSVSREKKERFSLILESASTNQTSMYLCASRITGLMNTEAFFGQGTRLTVV.

Remarks on this clone: Germline is not matched at one junction end, which may reflect a read error. The chain has TRBV7-9 and TRBJ1-4; 7 bases match TRBD1. The CDR3 runs to 13 residues. Germline values: CDR1 SEHNR, CDR2 FQNEAQ (reference sequence). The CDR3 loop is CSSSLGGSEKLFF. The CDR3 coding sequence is TGTTCCAGCAGCTTAGGGGGCAGTGAAAAACTGTTTTTT.